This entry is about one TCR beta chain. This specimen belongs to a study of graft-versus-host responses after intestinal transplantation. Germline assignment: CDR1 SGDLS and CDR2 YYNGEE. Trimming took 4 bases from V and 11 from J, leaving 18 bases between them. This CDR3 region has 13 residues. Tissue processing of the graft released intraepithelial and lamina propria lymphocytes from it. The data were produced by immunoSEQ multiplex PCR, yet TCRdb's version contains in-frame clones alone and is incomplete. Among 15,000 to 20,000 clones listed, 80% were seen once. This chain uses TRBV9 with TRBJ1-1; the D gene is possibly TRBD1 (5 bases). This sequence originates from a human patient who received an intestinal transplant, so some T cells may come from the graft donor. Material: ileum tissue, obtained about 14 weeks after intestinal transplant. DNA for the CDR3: TGTGCCAGCAGCCGAGGGCGGGGGTCGGCCGCTTTCTTT. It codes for CASSRGRGSAAFF. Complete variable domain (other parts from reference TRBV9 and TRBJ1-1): DSGVTQTPKHLITATGQRVTLRCSPRSGDLSVYWYQQSLDQGLQFLIQYYNGEERAKGNILERFSAQQFPDLHSELNLSSLELGDSALYFCASSRGRGSAAFFGQGTRLTVV.